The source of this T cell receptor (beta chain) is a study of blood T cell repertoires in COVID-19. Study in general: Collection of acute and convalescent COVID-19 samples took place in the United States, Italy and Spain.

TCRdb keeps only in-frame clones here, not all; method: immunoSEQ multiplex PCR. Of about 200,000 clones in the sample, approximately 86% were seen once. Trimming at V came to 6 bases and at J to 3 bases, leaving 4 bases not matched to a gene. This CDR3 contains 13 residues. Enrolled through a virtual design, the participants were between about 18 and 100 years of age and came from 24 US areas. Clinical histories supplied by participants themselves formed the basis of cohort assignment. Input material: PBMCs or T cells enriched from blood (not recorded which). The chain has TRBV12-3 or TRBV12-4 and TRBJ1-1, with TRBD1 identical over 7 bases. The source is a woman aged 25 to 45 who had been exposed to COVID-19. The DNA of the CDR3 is TGTGCCAGCAGGCCGGGACAGTACACTGAAGCTTTCTTT. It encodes CASRPGQYTEAFF.